Below, 16 T cell receptor beta chains from the same sample are listed, as sequenced in a study of radiation and T cells in renal cell carcinoma (dated by TCRdb to the early 2020s). Library generation was performed with the immunoSEQ multiplex PCR assay. This immuneACCESS table, as held by TCRdb, lists in-frame sequences with V and J called but not all clones. Of the missing ones, under half trace to an unresolved V gene in checked studies; the others have no known cause. This sample is represented by approximately 150,000 clones; around 88% of them were singletons. The leading ten clones occupy less than 20% of the sample. The intended sense of this specimen's time point label: blood 4 weeks post-SBRT, at nephrectomy. Interpreted using the paper, the treatment or condition label stands for: 15 Gy SBRT to primary tumor, nephrectomy 4 weeks later. The sequences come from blood, collected from a patient whose treatment included radiotherapy and nephrectomy. Receptor source: a woman between 45 and 65 years old with renal cell carcinoma.

The chain combines TRBV4-3 with TRBJ2-7, with D uncertain. The V and J ends lost 0 bases and 6 bases respectively, with 12 bases between them. The V gene's germline CDR1 is LGHNA and CDR2 YSLEER. The CDR3 totals 14 residues. In nucleotides, the CDR3 is TGCGCCAGCAGCCAAGACAGCTTCACGGGCGAGCAGTACTTC. Protein: CASSQDSFTGEQYF.

J is TRBJ2-7 and V is TRBV7-2; 9 bases agree with TRBD1. Germline assignment: CDR1 SGHTA and CDR2 FQGNSA. This CDR3 is built from 14 residues. Unmatched junction bases numbered 6, after V lost 5 bases and J lost 4 bases. The CDR3 coding sequence is TGTGCCAGCAGCGTCGGACAGGGGAGGTACGAGCAGTACTTC. This gives the protein CASSVGQGRYEQYF.

Concerning this clone: The sample holds other DNA sequences that translate to the same CDR3. This sequence joins TRBV5-4 and TRBJ1-1; D remains ambiguous. The CDR3 contains 13 residues. Trimming left V 2 bases short and J 1 base short, with 6 bases between. CDR1 and CDR2 (germline): SGHNT, YYREEE (reference sequence). The chain's CDR3 is CASSLGRNTEAFF. The CDR3 coding sequence is TGTGCCAGCAGCTTAGGCAGGAACACTGAAGCTTTCTTT.

The CDR3: CASIPDRTLYNEQFF. In DNA, the CDR3 is TGTGCCAGCATCCCAGACAGGACCCTCTACAATGAGCAGTTCTTC. The chain employs TRBV6-6 and TRBJ2-1; D possibly corresponds to TRBD1 (6 bases). Per germline, CDR1 MNHNY and CDR2 SVGAGI (reference sequence). There are 15 residues in the CDR3. V lost 7 bases, J lost 3 bases, and 16 bases lay in between.

The J gene is TRBJ1-5, the V gene TRBV28; 10 bases align to TRBD1. The CDR3 runs 14 residues. With 4 bases clipped from V and 9 bases from J, the junction kept 6 bases outside the gene matches. The germline V gene encodes CDR1 MDHEN and CDR2 SYDVKM. In DNA, the CDR3 is TGTGCCAGCAGTTACGAGGACAGGGGGACGCCCCAGCATTTT. Residues: CASSYEDRGTPQHF.

The rearrangement uses TRBV5-1 and TRBJ2-1; D tentatively fits TRBD1 or TRBD2 (5 bases each). V was clipped by 1 base and J by 8 bases, with 10 bases between them. CDR3 size: 13 residues. Per germline, CDR1 SGHRS and CDR2 YFSETQ. CDR3 nucleotides: TGCGCCAGCAGCTTGCTACAGGAGGATGAGCAGTTCTTC. It encodes CASSLLQEDEQFF.

V is TRBV28 and J is TRBJ1-5; 9 nucleotides line up with TRBD1. Germline values: CDR1 MDHEN, CDR2 SYDVKM. The CDR3 extends over 17 amino acids. V shed 4 bases and J 2 bases; nucleotides not matched to a gene: 9. The CDR3 here is CASSSDRGPFGNQPQHF. Written as DNA, the CDR3 is TGTGCCAGCAGTTCGGACAGGGGCCCCTTTGGCAATCAGCCCCAGCATTTT.

The V and J genes are TRBV4-1 and TRBJ1-3; 7 bases line up with TRBD1. Germline-derived CDR1 and CDR2 are MGHRA and YSYEKL. This CDR3 region has 20 residues. V shed 0 bases, J shed 0 bases, and the junction held 14 bases outside the gene matches. The CDR3 is CASSQDWAGGSSFSGNTIYF. In DNA, the CDR3 is TGCGCCAGCAGCCAAGATTGGGCAGGGGGGTCTTCCTTCTCTGGAAACACCATATATTTT.

The chain couples TRBV28 to TRBJ2-7, with TRBD2 identical over 11 bases. V trimming: 1 base; J trimming: 4 bases; junction bases outside the gene matches: 9. The CDR3 spans 17 residues. Germline V CDR1 and CDR2: MDHEN, SYDVKM. The DNA for the CDR3 is TGTGCCAGCAGTTTATATTTCTCGACTAGCGGGGAGTACGAGCAGTACTTC. As protein: CASSLYFSTSGEYEQYF.

This clone showed up just a few times. The J gene is TRBJ2-2, the V gene TRBV7-2; D is undetermined. The germline V and J ends were trimmed by 4 bases and 2 bases, with 5 bases remaining between them. Germline loops: CDR1 SGHTA, CDR2 FQGNSA. The CDR3 is 13 residues long. CDR3 protein: CASSWLNTGELFF. As DNA, the CDR3 is TGTGCCAGCAGCTGGCTCAACACCGGGGAGCTGTTTTTT. Full variable domain (rest looked up from reference TRBV7-2 and TRBJ2-2): GAGVSQSPSNKVTEKGKDVELRCDPISGHTALYWYRQSLGQGLEFLIYFQGNSAPDKSGLPSDRFSAERTGGSVSTLTIQRTQQEDSAVYLCASSWLNTGELFFGEGSRLTVL.

The sample holds a few counts of this clone. The V and J genes are TRBV4-3 and TRBJ2-2; D is unresolved. Germline loops: CDR1 LGHNA, CDR2 YSLEER. Trimming cost V 8 bases and J 4 bases, with 5 bases left between them. The CDR3 sequence is 11 residues long. The CDR3 nucleotides are TGCGCCAGCCGGTCCACCGGGGAGCTGTTTTTT. Protein: CASRSTGELFF.

This chain joins TRBV6-5 and TRBJ1-4, with 7 bases matching TRBD1. The V segment lost 6 bases and the J segment 3 bases; nucleotides outside the gene matches: 7. CDR3 size: 15 residues. The germline gives CDR1 MNHEY, CDR2 SVGAGI. CDR3 loop: CASSLATGSNEKLFF. CDR3 DNA sequence: TGTGCCAGCAGCTTGGCGACAGGGTCTAATGAAAAACTGTTTTTT.

The V gene is TRBV28, the J gene TRBJ1-2; 8 bases are a match to TRBD1. Germline CDR1 and CDR2: MDHEN and SYDVKM. J lost 6 bases, V lost 3 bases, and 6 bases had no gene match. The CDR3 is 14 residues long. The CDR3 DNA follows: TGTGCCAGCAGTTTGGACAGGGTTCAAGATGGCTACACCTTC. This encodes CASSLDRVQDGYTF.

CDR3 DNA: TGCGCCAGCAGCCCCGATAGGCCCTACGAGCAGTACTTC. Translating gives CASSPDRPYEQYF. This sequence joins TRBV4-3 and TRBJ2-7, with D hard to call. Between the trimmed V and J ends, which lost 4 bases and 2 bases, there was a span of 9 bases. The CDR3 totals 13 residues. Per the germline V gene, CDR1 is LGHNA and CDR2 is YSLEER.

A few counts support this clone. The chain employs TRBV6-5 and TRBJ1-4, with D perhaps matching TRBD1 (5 bases). In germline, CDR1 is MNHEY, CDR2 SVGAGI. This CDR3 has 15 amino acids. Deletions cut 2 bases from V and 0 bases from J, with 7 bases between. CDR3 sequence reads: CASSYPQATNEKLFF. CDR3 in DNA: TGTGCCAGCAGTTACCCACAGGCAACTAATGAAAAACTGTTTTTT.

This chain connects TRBV7-2 to TRBJ2-5; D is uncertain. The V gene lost 7 bases and the J gene lost 5 bases, with 14 bases spanning the gap. Germline V gene sequence: CDR1 SGHTA, CDR2 FQGNSA. This CDR3 is built from 13 residues. The CDR3 protein is CASTLGGWETQYF. Written as DNA, the CDR3 is TGTGCCAGCACCCTCGGTGGGTGGGAGACCCAGTACTTC. Complete variable domain (other parts from reference TRBV7-2 and TRBJ2-5): GAGVSQSPSNKVTEKGKDVELRCDPISGHTALYWYRQSLGQGLEFLIYFQGNSAPDKSGLPSDRFSAERTGGSVSTLTIQRTQQEDSAVYLCASTLGGWETQYFGPGTRLLVL.